The clone carrying this T cell receptor beta chain appeared once. This entry is derived from a study of memory CD8 T cells in hepatitis C reinfection. Study-level information: A couple of donors cleared primary HCV but became chronic after reinfection.

The table came from immunoSEQ multiplex PCR; TCRdb's copy has only in-frame clones and leaves some out. This table holds about 50,000 clones, 89% found once. Time point of the sample: late/post reinfection, 12 to 24 weeks after detection. No in vitro expansion preceded TCR sequencing of the sorted cells. This CDR3 spans 14 amino acids. CDR1 and CDR2 (germline): SNHLY, FYNNEI. V dropped 3 bases and J dropped 2 bases, with 10 bases sitting between them. Source material: naive CD8+ T cells sorted from blood. The chain combines TRBV2 with TRBJ1-1; tentative D call: TRBD1 (5 bases). The TCR comes from a man younger than 35 with hepatitis C virus infection. The CDR3 sequence is CASSDWGGNTEAFF. The CDR3 nucleotides read TGTGCCAGCAGTGATTGGGGGGGTAACACTGAAGCTTTCTTT.